This TCR beta chain appears in the sequencing data of a study of blood T cell repertoires in COVID-19. Study at large: Researchers got acute and convalescent COVID-19 samples from the United States, Italy and Spain.

Per the study methods: It was from reference gene primer amplification that nucleated cell counts were estimated. Produced via immunoSEQ multiplex PCR; TCRdb's table is partial and in-frame only. V, J and clone size are those of that table, while D and trimming were read from the DNA. This table has around 400,000 clones, 87% appearing once. Germline values: CDR1 MDHEN, CDR2 SYDVKM. The CDR3 has 13 amino acids. The ends lost 6 bases at V and 4 bases at J; junction bases unmatched: 5. Patients in Seattle were enrolled during active infection, then followed longitudinally. Sequenced sample: peripheral blood. The origin of this receptor is a woman aged 55 to 70 with COVID-19, enrolled during active disease. The V and J genes are TRBV28 and TRBJ1-2; TRBD1 agrees at 7 bases. DNA of the CDR3: TGTGCCAGCAGCCCGGACAGGTCCTATGGCTACACCTTC. It encodes CASSPDRSYGYTF.